A selection of T cell receptor beta chains follows, all from one sample in a study of regulatory T cells in long-lasting Graves disease. TCRdb reanalysed the multiplex PCR reads using MiXCR and keeps one entry per CDR3 protein. The sample consists of about 470,000 distinct CDR3 sequences, roughly 21% of them appearing once. The sequencing used peripheral blood mononuclear cells (PBMCs), collected when the disease was refractory, from a patient treated with antithyroid drugs. The receptors were sampled from a female donor with Graves disease. Each CDR3 is given with its conserved first and last residue.

cdr3_aa: CASSRFNLATNEKLFF
v_call: TRBV14
j_call: TRBJ1-4

cdr3_aa: CASSPGNKFTGELFF
v_call: TRBV3-1
j_call: TRBJ2-2

cdr3_aa: CASSSAGGGDTQYF
v_call: TRBV2
j_call: TRBJ2-3

cdr3_aa: CASAPSDYVGNYEQYF
v_call: TRBV28
j_call: TRBJ2-7

cdr3_aa: CAIKGQGEETQYF
v_call: TRBV10-3
j_call: TRBJ2-5

cdr3_aa: CASRQDGYEQYF
v_call: TRBV5-1
j_call: TRBJ2-7

cdr3_aa: CATSEWTGRGTGELFF
v_call: TRBV24-1
j_call: TRBJ2-2

cdr3_aa: CASRTTEVGFF
v_call: TRBV2
j_call: TRBJ1-1

cdr3_aa: CASRESRDGGYTF
v_call: TRBV2
j_call: TRBJ1-2

cdr3_aa: CATSTQGPEGPLHF
v_call: TRBV15
j_call: TRBJ1-6

cdr3_aa: CASSPHGAGGDTEAFF
v_call: TRBV27
j_call: TRBJ1-1

cdr3_aa: CASSIRGTGKGETQYF
v_call: TRBV27
j_call: TRBJ2-5

cdr3_aa: CSARDYRGWDTEAFF
v_call: TRBV20-1
j_call: TRBJ1-1

cdr3_aa: CALDEQYF
v_call: TRBV7-9
j_call: TRBJ2-7

cdr3_aa: CASSSTDKETQYF
v_call: TRBV7-9
j_call: TRBJ2-5

cdr3_aa: CASNSEDRGGGNTIYF
v_call: TRBV25-1
j_call: TRBJ1-3

cdr3_aa: CASSPPGPNTEAFF
v_call: TRBV18
j_call: TRBJ1-1

cdr3_aa: CASSLARGEQYF
v_call: TRBV7-2
j_call: TRBJ2-7

cdr3_aa: CASSLQNQPQHF
v_call: TRBV7-8
j_call: TRBJ1-5

cdr3_aa: CAISEWMESNQPQHF
v_call: TRBV10-3
j_call: TRBJ1-5

cdr3_aa: CATQPGNTEAFF
v_call: TRBV19
j_call: TRBJ1-1

cdr3_aa: CASSIGTSEKLFF
v_call: TRBV19
j_call: TRBJ1-4

cdr3_aa: CASSAGTSALGYEQYF
v_call: TRBV27
j_call: TRBJ2-7

cdr3_aa: CASSPRGAKNIQYF
v_call: TRBV7-8
j_call: TRBJ2-4

cdr3_aa: CASSFLKDRGNIQYF
v_call: TRBV12-3/TRBV12-4
j_call: TRBJ2-4

cdr3_aa: CASSQEGRARYEQYF
v_call: TRBV3-1
j_call: TRBJ2-7

cdr3_aa: CASVESQGRNQPQHF
v_call: TRBV19
j_call: TRBJ1-5

cdr3_aa: CASTDNPWTSNQPQHF
v_call: TRBV19
j_call: TRBJ1-5

cdr3_aa: CASSLSPGLGTEAFF
v_call: TRBV27
j_call: TRBJ1-1

cdr3_aa: CASSPFAVYGYTF
v_call: TRBV28
j_call: TRBJ1-2

cdr3_aa: CASSLKALSRTYGYTF
v_call: TRBV12-3/TRBV12-4
j_call: TRBJ1-2

cdr3_aa: CSARAGQGGVETQYF
v_call: TRBV20-1
j_call: TRBJ2-5

cdr3_aa: CATSDSDGRKYEQYF
v_call: TRBV24-1
j_call: TRBJ2-7

cdr3_aa: CASSSILPYEQYF
v_call: TRBV28
j_call: TRBJ2-7

cdr3_aa: CASRTGTGGGYTF
v_call: TRBV19
j_call: TRBJ1-2

cdr3_aa: CSVDAGAGELFF
v_call: TRBV29-1
j_call: TRBJ2-2

cdr3_aa: CASSRGTPGAHDYTF
v_call: TRBV12-3/TRBV12-4
j_call: TRBJ1-2

cdr3_aa: CASSPWTSRTDTQYF
v_call: TRBV7-2
j_call: TRBJ2-3

cdr3_aa: CASRLGQEVSPLHF
v_call: TRBV3-1
j_call: TRBJ1-6

cdr3_aa: CASSLNRPLHTDTQYF
v_call: TRBV12-3/TRBV12-4
j_call: TRBJ2-3

cdr3_aa: CAWSKVDQETQYF
v_call: TRBV30
j_call: TRBJ2-5

cdr3_aa: CASSAEGTGYYEQYF
v_call: TRBV11-2
j_call: TRBJ2-7

cdr3_aa: CSARRQGASEKLFF
v_call: TRBV20-1
j_call: TRBJ1-4

cdr3_aa: CSARKTGQETQYF
v_call: TRBV20-1
j_call: TRBJ2-5

cdr3_aa: CSVDGGPDYEQYF
v_call: TRBV29-1
j_call: TRBJ2-7

cdr3_aa: CASSQRSFVNTEAFF
v_call: TRBV3-1
j_call: TRBJ1-1

cdr3_aa: CASSLAAGDGEKLFF
v_call: TRBV5-1
j_call: TRBJ1-4

cdr3_aa: CATSDPGLAAGNTGELFF
v_call: TRBV24-1
j_call: TRBJ2-2

cdr3_aa: CASSPKGGSLEQYF
v_call: TRBV7-2
j_call: TRBJ2-7

cdr3_aa: CATSAEGPYEKLFF
v_call: TRBV24-1
j_call: TRBJ1-4

cdr3_aa: CASSLGQMNSPLHF
v_call: TRBV11-2
j_call: TRBJ1-6

cdr3_aa: CAISGTENTEAFF
v_call: TRBV10-3
j_call: TRBJ1-1

cdr3_aa: CASSLTGARRETQYF
v_call: TRBV6-2/TRBV6-3
j_call: TRBJ2-5

cdr3_aa: CASAPSGGAYGYTF
v_call: TRBV7-8
j_call: TRBJ1-2